The 23 T cell receptor beta chains presented below share a single source sample, sequenced in a study of blood T cell repertoires in COVID-19 (dated by TCRdb to 2019 to 2021). Library prep was done by the immunoSEQ multiplex PCR assay. TCRdb stores this immuneACCESS table with in-frame sequences only. Part of the clones is absent; in the studies checked, under half of the shortfall reflects unresolved V genes, and no reason is known for the rest. In this sample the table shows about 190,000 clones, 80% to 90% of which occur a single time. The ten largest clones take up around 21% of the sample. Material: peripheral blood. The receptors originated from a human donor in a cohort sampled during active COVID-19.

The CDR3 coding sequence is TGCGCCAGCAGCTCCATGGGACAGGGGGTGAGCGACACTGAAGCTTTCTTT. It translates to CASSSMGQGVSDTEAFF. V is TRBV5-1 and J is TRBJ1-1; 11 bases map to TRBD1. The CDR3 is 17 residues long. Trimming cost V 3 bases and J 3 bases; bases outside gene matches: 10. Germline V CDR1 and CDR2: SGHRS, YFSETQ.

The chain employs TRBV28 and TRBJ1-6; D is unresolved. The CDR3 loop spans 13 amino acids. Trimming left V 7 bases short and J 8 bases short, with 12 bases between. Germline V gene sequence: CDR1 MDHEN, CDR2 SYDVKM. This chain's CDR3 is CASTVERDSPLHF. The CDR3 DNA sequence: TGTGCCAGCACCGTTGAGAGGGATTCACCCCTCCACTTT. Full variable domain (remainder filled in from reference TRBV28 and TRBJ1-6): DVKVTQSSRYLVKRTGEKVFLECVQDMDHENMFWYRQDPGLGLRLIYFSYDVKMKEKGDIPEGYSVSREKKERFSLILESASTNQTSMYLCASTVERDSPLHFGNGTRLTVT.

The rearrangement joins TRBV5-1 to TRBJ1-6; D gene unclear. The CDR3 spans 14 residues. Trimming took 1 base from V and 10 from J, leaving 12 bases between them. The germline V gene encodes CDR1 SGHRS and CDR2 YFSETQ. The CDR3 here is CASSLWSQESPLHF. As DNA, the CDR3 is TGCGCCAGCAGCTTGTGGAGCCAAGAATCACCCCTCCACTTT.

The chain employs TRBV2 and TRBJ2-2; the match to TRBD2 covers 9 bases. The CDR3 has 15 amino acids. V shed 9 bases and J 0 bases; nucleotides not matched to a gene: 5. The germline gives CDR1 SNHLY, CDR2 FYNNEI. The chain's CDR3 is CARGSGGPNTGELFF. The CDR3 nucleotides are TGTGCCAGGGGTAGCGGGGGACCGAACACCGGGGAGCTGTTTTTT.

This sequence joins TRBV19 and TRBJ1-5; TRBD1 matches 10 bases. With V trimmed by 7 bases and J by 2 bases, 14 bases remained unmatched. The CDR3 has 18 residues. The germline CDR1 and CDR2 sequences are LNHDA and SQIVND (reference sequence). The CDR3 protein is CASTGPRTGGLGNQPQHF. The CDR3 region has the DNA TGTGCCAGTACAGGCCCGCGGACAGGGGGTTTGGGCAATCAGCCCCAGCATTTT.

The chain employs TRBV3-1 (or the pseudogene TRBV3-2) and TRBJ1-2, with D unresolved. V gave up 2 bases and J gave up 2 bases, with 6 bases separating them. Looked up from germline, CDR1 is LGHDT and CDR2 is YNNKEL (reference sequence). This CDR3 has 13 residues. Here the CDR3 DNA reads TGTGCCAGCAGCCAATTACGGAACTATGGCTACACCTTC. This gives the protein CASSQLRNYGYTF.

V usage is TRBV2 and J usage is TRBJ2-2; 8 bases agree with TRBD1. Looked up from germline, CDR1 is SNHLY and CDR2 is FYNNEI. J gave up 4 bases and V 1 base, and 5 bases lay outside the gene matches. The CDR3 is 16 residues long. CDR3 protein: CASSEETGEFTGELFF. The CDR3 DNA reads as TGTGCCAGCAGTGAAGAGACAGGGGAGTTCACCGGGGAGCTGTTTTTT.

This chain joins TRBV27 and TRBJ1-1, with D unclear. V was cut by 5 bases and J by 4 bases, with 11 bases left in between. The CDR3 has 13 amino acids. The V gene's germline CDR1 is MNHEY and CDR2 SMNVEV (reference sequence). The CDR3 DNA sequence: TGTGCCAGCAGTCCTAGGATGGGCACTGAAGCTTTCTTT. Encoded protein: CASSPRMGTEAFF.

This clone showed up just once. The CDR3 protein is CATTLGQGTDTQYF. For the CDR3, the DNA is TGTGCCACCACTTTGGGACAGGGCACAGATACGCAGTATTTT. This sequence joins TRBV18 and TRBJ2-3; 8 bases map to TRBD1. V gave up 10 bases and J gave up 1 base; unmatched junction bases: 7. The CDR3 loop spans 14 amino acids. Germline V gene sequence: CDR1 KGHSH, CDR2 LQKENI.

The V gene is TRBV7-9, the J gene TRBJ2-2, with D unclear. The CDR3 is 12 residues long. Germline assignment: CDR1 SEHNR and CDR2 FQNEAQ (reference sequence). Trimming removed 3 bases at V and 5 bases at J, with 4 bases between. CDR3 region: CASSFETGELFF. The CDR3 bases are TGTGCCAGCAGCTTCGAGACCGGGGAGCTGTTTTTT.

This clone was observed once. This chain uses TRBV9 with TRBJ2-1; 7 bases match TRBD2. The V and J ends lost 7 bases and 2 bases, in that order; junction bases with no gene match: 15. This CDR3 spans 17 amino acids. The V gene's germline CDR1 is SGDLS and CDR2 YYNGEE. The CDR3 here is CASPPSPEREAYNEQFF. The CDR3 nucleotides read TGTGCCAGCCCACCAAGCCCCGAGCGGGAAGCCTACAATGAGCAGTTCTTC. The variable domain in full, with the rest retrieved from reference TRBV9 and TRBJ2-1, is DSGVTQTPKHLITATGQRVTLRCSPRSGDLSVYWYQQSLDQGLQFLIQYYNGEERAKGNILERFSAQQFPDLHSELNLSSLELGDSALYFCASPPSPEREAYNEQFFGPGTRLTVL.

This chain joins TRBV5-1 and TRBJ2-3, with 8 bases that match TRBD2. This CDR3 is 15 amino acids long. With 4 bases clipped from V and 6 bases from J, the junction kept 10 bases outside the gene matches. Germline V lookup: CDR1 SGHRS, CDR2 YFSETQ. CDR3 loop: CASSPGLAFPDTQYF. The DNA of the CDR3 is TGCGCCAGCAGCCCTGGACTAGCCTTCCCCGATACGCAGTATTTT.

The CDR3 loop is CASSRPGLAVYNEQFF. DNA for the CDR3: TGTGCCAGCAGTCGTCCGGGACTAGCGGTTTACAATGAGCAGTTCTTC. The rearrangement uses TRBV27 and TRBJ2-1; TRBD2 matches at 11 bases. In germline, CDR1 is MNHEY, CDR2 SMNVEV (reference sequence). The V and J ends lost 5 bases and 4 bases, in that order; junction bases with no gene match: 7. This CDR3 is 16 amino acids long.

As DNA, the CDR3 is TGTGCCACCAGGGGTAAACAGGCGAACACTGAAGCTTTCTTT. Amino acids: CATRGKQANTEAFF. This chain uses TRBV24-1 with TRBJ1-1; possible D gene TRBD1, 5 bases. Per germline, CDR1 KGHDR and CDR2 SFDVKD. V lost 7 bases to trimming and J lost 1 base, with 12 bases between them. CDR3 size: 14 residues.

This rearrangement joins TRBV15 to TRBJ1-2; 10 positions agree with TRBD1. J was trimmed by 6 bases and V by 5 bases; bases with no gene match: 3. This CDR3 spans 13 amino acids. CDR1 and CDR2 from the germline V gene are LNHNV and YYDKDF (reference sequence). CDR3 in amino acids: CATSGTGDHGYTF. DNA for the CDR3: TGTGCCACCAGCGGGACAGGGGATCATGGCTACACCTTC.

This chain joins TRBV19 and TRBJ1-3; 7 bases fit TRBD1. The CDR3 contains 14 residues. Losses at the gene ends were 10 bases for V and 0 bases for J; bases not matched to a gene: 6. Germline CDR1 LNHDA, CDR2 SQIVND (reference sequence). Written as DNA, the CDR3 is TGTGCCACCCAACAGGGGAACTCTGGAAACACCATATATTTT. As protein: CATQQGNSGNTIYF. Drawing the rest from reference TRBV19 and TRBJ1-3, the complete variable domain is DGGITQSPKYLFRKEGQNVTLSCEQNLNHDAMYWYRQDPGQGLRLIYYSQIVNDFQKGDIAEGYSVSREKKESFPLTVTSAQKNPTAFYLCATQQGNSGNTIYFGEGSWLTVV.

The CDR3 sequence is CASSLGTTYTDTQYF. The CDR3 DNA is TGTGCCAGCAGCTTAGGAACTACATACACAGATACGCAGTATTTT. The chain links TRBV7-9 to TRBJ2-3; no definite D call. CDR3 size: 15 residues. Germline V gives CDR1 SEHNR, CDR2 FQNEAQ (reference sequence). V was cut by 1 base and J by 2 bases, with 10 bases left in between.

V gene TRBV3-1 (or the pseudogene TRBV3-2) combines with J gene TRBJ1-1, with TRBD1 as a possible D gene (6 bases). Germline assignment: CDR1 LGHDT and CDR2 YNNKEL (reference sequence). CDR3 length equals 14 residues. Trimming took off 4 bases at V and 4 bases at J, with 13 bases between the two ends. The CDR3 loop is CASSPRGGPTEAFF. Written as DNA, the CDR3 is TGTGCCAGCAGCCCACGGGGGGGGCCCACTGAAGCTTTCTTT.

The V and J genes are TRBV5-6 and TRBJ1-2; TRBD1 is a possible D gene (6 bases). Between the trimmed V and J ends, which lost 4 bases and 4 bases, there was a span of 8 bases. The CDR3 contains 12 residues. Germline V gene lookup returns CDR1 SGHDT and CDR2 YYEEEE. The CDR3 region has the DNA TGTGCCAGCAGCCAGGACAGCTATGGCTACACCTTC. Its protein is CASSQDSYGYTF.

The chain uses TRBV9 and TRBJ2-1, with D possibly matching TRBD2 (6 bases). This CDR3 is 12 amino acids long. The V gene's germline CDR1 is SGDLS and CDR2 YYNGEE. Trimming pared 7 bases from V and 13 bases from J, leaving 18 bases between. The DNA of the CDR3 is TGTGCCAGCGGGAATAGCGGAGTTCGTCAGTTCTTC. Translating gives CASGNSGVRQFF.

This chain joins TRBV19 and TRBJ1-1; tentative D call: TRBD1 (6 bases). V was cut by 9 bases and J by 0 bases, with 20 bases left in between. This CDR3 is 16 amino acids long. CDR1 is LNHDA, CDR2 SQIVND, per germline (reference sequence). The CDR3 DNA follows: TGTGCCAGCTGTCACAGGGCCCCCTACATGAACACTGAAGCTTTCTTT. Its protein is CASCHRAPYMNTEAFF. The full variable domain, completed using reference TRBV19 and TRBJ1-1, is DGGITQSPKYLFRKEGQNVTLSCEQNLNHDAMYWYRQDPGQGLRLIYYSQIVNDFQKGDIAEGYSVSREKKESFPLTVTSAQKNPTAFYLCASCHRAPYMNTEAFFGQGTRLTVV.

The chain is built from TRBV5-6 and TRBJ1-2; the D is unclear. CDR3 length equals 14 residues. Germline loops: CDR1 SGHDT, CDR2 YYEEEE. V lost 0 bases and J 1 base, leaving 7 bases between the germline ends. CDR3 loop: CASSLDVSNYGYTF. The CDR3 DNA sequence: TGTGCCAGCAGCTTGGACGTCAGTAACTATGGCTACACCTTC.

In DNA, the CDR3 is TGTGCCAGCAGTCCATTCCCCCTAGAAACTAGCGGGGGGAGGAATGAGCAGTTCTTC. It translates to CASSPFPLETSGGRNEQFF. The V gene is TRBV3-1 (or the pseudogene TRBV3-2), the J gene TRBJ2-1, with 12 bases that match TRBD2. The germline V gene encodes CDR1 LGHDT and CDR2 YNNKEL (reference sequence). There are 19 residues in the CDR3. V lost 6 bases, J lost 7 bases, and 19 bases stayed unmatched.